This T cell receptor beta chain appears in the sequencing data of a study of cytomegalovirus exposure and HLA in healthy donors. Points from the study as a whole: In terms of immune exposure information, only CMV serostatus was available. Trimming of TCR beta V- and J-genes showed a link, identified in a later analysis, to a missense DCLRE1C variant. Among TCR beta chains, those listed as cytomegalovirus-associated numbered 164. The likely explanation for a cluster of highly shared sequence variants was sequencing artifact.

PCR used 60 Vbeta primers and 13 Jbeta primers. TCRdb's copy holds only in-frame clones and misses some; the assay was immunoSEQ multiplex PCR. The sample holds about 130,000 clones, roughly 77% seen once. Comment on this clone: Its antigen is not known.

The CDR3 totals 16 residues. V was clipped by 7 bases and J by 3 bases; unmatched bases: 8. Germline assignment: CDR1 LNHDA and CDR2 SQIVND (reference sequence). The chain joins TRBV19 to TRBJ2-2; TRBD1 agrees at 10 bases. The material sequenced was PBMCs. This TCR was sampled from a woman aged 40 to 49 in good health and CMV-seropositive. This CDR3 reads CASTPGTGVDTGELFF. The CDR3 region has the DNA TGTGCCAGTACCCCTGGGACAGGGGTGGACACCGGGGAGCTGTTTTTT. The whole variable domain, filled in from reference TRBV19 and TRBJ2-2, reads DGGITQSPKYLFRKEGQNVTLSCEQNLNHDAMYWYRQDPGQGLRLIYYSQIVNDFQKGDIAEGYSVSREKKESFPLTVTSAQKNPTAFYLCASTPGTGVDTGELFFGEGSRLTVL.